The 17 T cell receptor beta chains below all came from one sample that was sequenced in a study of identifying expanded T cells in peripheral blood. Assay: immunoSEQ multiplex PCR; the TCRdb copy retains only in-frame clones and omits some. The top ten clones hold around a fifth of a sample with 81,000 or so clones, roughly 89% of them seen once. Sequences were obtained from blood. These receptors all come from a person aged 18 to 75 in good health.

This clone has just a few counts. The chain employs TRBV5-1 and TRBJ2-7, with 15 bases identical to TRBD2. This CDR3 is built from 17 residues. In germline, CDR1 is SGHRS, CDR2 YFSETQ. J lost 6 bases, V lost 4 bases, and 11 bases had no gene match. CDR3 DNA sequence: TGCGCCAGCAGCCCGGGAGGGACTAGCGGGAGGTCGGGCGAGCAGTACTTC. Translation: CASSPGGTSGRSGEQYF.

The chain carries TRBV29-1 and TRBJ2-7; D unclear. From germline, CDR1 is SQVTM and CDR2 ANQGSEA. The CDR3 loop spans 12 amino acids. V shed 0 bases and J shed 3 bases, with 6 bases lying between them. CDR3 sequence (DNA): TGCAGCGTTGAAGATCCTCTCTACGAGCAGTACTTC. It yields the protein CSVEDPLYEQYF.

This CDR3 reads CASRGLLGSYEQYF. The DNA of the CDR3 is TGCGCCAGCAGGGGCTTATTGGGTTCCTACGAGCAGTACTTC. The J gene is TRBJ2-7, the V gene TRBV5-1; D uncertain. The V end lost 5 bases, the J end lost 1 base, and 13 bases lay between the germline ends. Germline loops: CDR1 SGHRS, CDR2 YFSETQ. The CDR3 is 14 residues long.

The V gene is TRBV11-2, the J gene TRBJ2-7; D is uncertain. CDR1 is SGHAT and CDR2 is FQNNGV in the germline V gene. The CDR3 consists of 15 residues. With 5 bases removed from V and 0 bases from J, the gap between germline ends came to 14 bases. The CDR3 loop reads CASSSLSRRSYEQYF. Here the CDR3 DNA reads TGTGCCAGCAGCAGTCTTAGCAGACGCTCCTACGAGCAGTACTTC. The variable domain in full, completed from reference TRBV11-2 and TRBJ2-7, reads EAGVAQSPRYKIIEKRQSVAFWCNPISGHATLYWYQQILGQGPKLLIQFQNNGVVDDSQLPKDRFSAERLKGVDSTLKIQPAKLEDSAVYLCASSSLSRRSYEQYFGPGTRLTVT.

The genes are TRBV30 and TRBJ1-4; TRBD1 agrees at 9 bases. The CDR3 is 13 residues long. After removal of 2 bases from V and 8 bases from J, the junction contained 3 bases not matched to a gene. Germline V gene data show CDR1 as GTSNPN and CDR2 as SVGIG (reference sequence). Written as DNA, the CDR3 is TGTGCCTGGAGTCGGACAGGGGAAGAAAAACTGTTTTTT. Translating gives CAWSRTGEEKLFF.

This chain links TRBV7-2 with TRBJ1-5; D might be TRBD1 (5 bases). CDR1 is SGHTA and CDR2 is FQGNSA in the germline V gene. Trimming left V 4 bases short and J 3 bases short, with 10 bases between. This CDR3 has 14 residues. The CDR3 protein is CASSYPGNNQPQHF. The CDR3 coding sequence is TGTGCCAGCAGCTACCCAGGGAACAATCAGCCCCAGCATTTT.

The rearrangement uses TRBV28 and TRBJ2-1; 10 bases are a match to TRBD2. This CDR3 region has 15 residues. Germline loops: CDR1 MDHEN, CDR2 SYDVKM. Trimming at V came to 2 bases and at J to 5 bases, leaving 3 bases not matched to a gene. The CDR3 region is CASSLLAGVDNEQFF. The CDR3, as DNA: TGTGCCAGCAGTTTACTAGCGGGAGTCGACAATGAGCAGTTCTTC.

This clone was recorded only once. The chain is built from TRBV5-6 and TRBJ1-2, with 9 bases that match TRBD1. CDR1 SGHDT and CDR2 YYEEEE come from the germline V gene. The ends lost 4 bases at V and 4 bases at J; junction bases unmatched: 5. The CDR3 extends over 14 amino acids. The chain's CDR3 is CASSVGQGAYGYTF. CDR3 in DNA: TGTGCCAGCAGCGTGGGACAGGGCGCCTATGGCTACACCTTC.

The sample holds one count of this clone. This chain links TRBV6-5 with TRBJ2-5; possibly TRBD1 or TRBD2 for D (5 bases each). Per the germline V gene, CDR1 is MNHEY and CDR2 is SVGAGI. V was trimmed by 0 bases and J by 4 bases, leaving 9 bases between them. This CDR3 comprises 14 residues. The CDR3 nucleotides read TGTGCCAGCAGTTACTCTCTGGGGGTAGAGACCCAGTACTTC. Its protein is CASSYSLGVETQYF.

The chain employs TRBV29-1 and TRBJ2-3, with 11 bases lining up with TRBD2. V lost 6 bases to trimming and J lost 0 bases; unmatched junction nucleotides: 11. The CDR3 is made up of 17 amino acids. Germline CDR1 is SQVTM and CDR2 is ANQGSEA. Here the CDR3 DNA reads TGCAGCGTCGAACGGACTAGCGGGTGGTATAGCACAGATACGCAGTATTTT. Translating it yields CSVERTSGWYSTDTQYF.

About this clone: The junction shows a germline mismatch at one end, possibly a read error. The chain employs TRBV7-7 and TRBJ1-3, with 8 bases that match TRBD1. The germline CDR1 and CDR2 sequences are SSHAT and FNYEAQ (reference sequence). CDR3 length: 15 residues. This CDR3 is CASSPGTGSGNTIYF. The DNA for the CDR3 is TGTGCTAGCAGCCCCGGGACAGGATCAGGAAACACCATATATTTT.

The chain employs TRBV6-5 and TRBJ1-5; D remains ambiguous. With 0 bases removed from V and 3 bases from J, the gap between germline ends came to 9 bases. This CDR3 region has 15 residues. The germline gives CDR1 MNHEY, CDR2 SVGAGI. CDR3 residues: CASSYSSGNNQPQHF. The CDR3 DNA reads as TGTGCCAGCAGTTACTCCTCGGGGAACAATCAGCCCCAGCATTTT.

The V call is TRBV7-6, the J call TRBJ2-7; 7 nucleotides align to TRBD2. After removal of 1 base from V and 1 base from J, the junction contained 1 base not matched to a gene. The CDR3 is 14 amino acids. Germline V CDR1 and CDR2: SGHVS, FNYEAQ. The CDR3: CASSLGTSSYEQYF. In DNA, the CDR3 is TGTGCCAGCAGCTTAGGGACTAGTTCCTACGAGCAGTACTTC.

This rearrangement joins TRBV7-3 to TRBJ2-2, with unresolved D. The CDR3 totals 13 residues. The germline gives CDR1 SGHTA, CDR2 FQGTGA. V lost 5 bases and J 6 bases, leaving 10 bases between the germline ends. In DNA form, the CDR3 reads TGTGCCAGCAGCCAGACCATTTCCGGGGAGCTGTTTTTT. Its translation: CASSQTISGELFF.

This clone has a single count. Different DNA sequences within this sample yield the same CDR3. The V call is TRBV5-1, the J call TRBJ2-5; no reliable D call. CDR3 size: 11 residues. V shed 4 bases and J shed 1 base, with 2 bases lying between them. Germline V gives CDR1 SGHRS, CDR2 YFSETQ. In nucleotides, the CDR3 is TGCGCCAGCAGCCGCCAAGAGACCCAGTACTTC. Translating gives CASSRQETQYF.

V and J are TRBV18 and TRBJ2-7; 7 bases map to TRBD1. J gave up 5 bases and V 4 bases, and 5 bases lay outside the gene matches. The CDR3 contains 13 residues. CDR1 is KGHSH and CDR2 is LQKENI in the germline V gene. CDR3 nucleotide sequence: TGTGCCAGCTCACTCGACAGGGACAACGAGCAGTACTTC. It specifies CASSLDRDNEQYF.

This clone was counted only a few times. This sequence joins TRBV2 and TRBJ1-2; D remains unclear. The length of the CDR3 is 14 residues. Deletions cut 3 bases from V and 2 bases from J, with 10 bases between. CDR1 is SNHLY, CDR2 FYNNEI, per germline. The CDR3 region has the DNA TGTGCCAGCAGTGACGAGGGCCCAAACTATGGCTACACCTTC. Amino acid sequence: CASSDEGPNYGYTF. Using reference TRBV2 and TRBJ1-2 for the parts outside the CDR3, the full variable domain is EPEVTQTPSHQVTQMGQEVILRCVPISNHLYFYWYRQILGQKVEFLVSFYNNEISEKSEIFDDQFSVERPDGSNFTLKIRSTKLEDSAMYFCASSDEGPNYGYTFGSGTRLTVV.